This T cell receptor (beta chain) originates from a study of response to subunit inactivated influenza vaccine. TCRdb processed the RT-PCR reads anew with MiXCR; each CDR3 protein has one entry. The repertoire holds some 500,000 distinct CDR3 sequences, with roughly 13% as singletons. CDR1 and CDR2 (germline): SEHNR, FQNEAQ (reference sequence). V was shortened by 4 bases and J by 0 bases, with 12 bases between the two germline ends. The CDR3 extends over 15 amino acids. As to this clonotype: What it recognizes is unknown.

General study findings and limits: Researchers suggested that each seasonal influenza vaccination recruits few new T cells.

V is TRBV7-9 and J is TRBJ1-1; D is possibly TRBD1 (6 bases). This specimen was PBMCs from blood, taken roughly 45 days after vaccination. This TCR came from a man aged 45-65 years who received an inactivated influenza vaccine. CDR3 protein: CASSSVQGMNTEAFF. The CDR3, as DNA: TGTGCCAGCAGCTCAGTACAGGGAATGAACACTGAAGCTTTCTTT.